Sequencing of this T cell receptor beta chain was carried out in a study of monozygotic twins with inflammatory bowel disease. The germline V gene has CDR1 SGHTA and CDR2 FQGNSA. The CDR3 is made up of 15 amino acids. Via template switching, UMIs carrying a 6-nucleotide sample barcode were introduced. TCRdb reanalyzed the 5' RACE reads and collapses them to one entry per CDR3 protein, without DNA. This table holds around 220,000 distinct CDR3 sequences. This chain uses TRBV7-2 with TRBJ2-3; TCRdb's D gene call, TRBD2, goes unchecked for lack of DNA. The sequenced sample was blood. This receptor was obtained from a human donor with ulcerative colitis or Crohn's disease, or a healthy co-twin of an affected twin (not recorded which). The CDR3 sequence: CASSLGAGGRDTQYF.